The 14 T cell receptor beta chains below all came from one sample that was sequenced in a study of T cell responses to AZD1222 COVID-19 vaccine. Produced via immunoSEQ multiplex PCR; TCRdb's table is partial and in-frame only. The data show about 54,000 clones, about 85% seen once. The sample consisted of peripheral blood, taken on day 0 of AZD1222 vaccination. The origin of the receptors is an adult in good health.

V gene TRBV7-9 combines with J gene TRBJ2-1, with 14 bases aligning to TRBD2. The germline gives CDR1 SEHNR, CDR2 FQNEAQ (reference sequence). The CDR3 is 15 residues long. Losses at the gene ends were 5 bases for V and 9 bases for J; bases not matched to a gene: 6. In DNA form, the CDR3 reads TGTGCCAGCAGCCCGGGACTAGCGGGGGTCGTTGAGCAGTTCTTC. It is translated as CASSPGLAGVVEQFF.

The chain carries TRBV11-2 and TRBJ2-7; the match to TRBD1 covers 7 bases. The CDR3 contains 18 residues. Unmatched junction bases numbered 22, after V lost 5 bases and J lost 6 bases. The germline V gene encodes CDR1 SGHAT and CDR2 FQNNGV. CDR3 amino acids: CASSPSGNTGTVRLEQYF. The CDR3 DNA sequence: TGTGCCAGCAGCCCTAGTGGAAATACGGGGACAGTCCGCCTCGAGCAGTACTTC.

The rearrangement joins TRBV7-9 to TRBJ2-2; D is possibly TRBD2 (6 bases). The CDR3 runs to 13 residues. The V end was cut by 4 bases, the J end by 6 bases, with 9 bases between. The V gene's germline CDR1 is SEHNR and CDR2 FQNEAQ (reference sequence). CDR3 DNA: TGTGCCAGCAGCTGGCCGGGAGCCGGGGAGCTGTTTTTT. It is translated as CASSWPGAGELFF.

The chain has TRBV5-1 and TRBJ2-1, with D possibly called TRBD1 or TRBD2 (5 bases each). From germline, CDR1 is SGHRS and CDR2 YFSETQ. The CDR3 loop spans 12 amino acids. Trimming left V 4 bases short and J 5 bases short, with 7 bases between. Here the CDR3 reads CASSPGHNEQFF. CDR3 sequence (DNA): TGCGCCAGCAGCCCGGGACACAATGAGCAGTTCTTC. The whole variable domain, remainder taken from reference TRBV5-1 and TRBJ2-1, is KAGVTQTPRYLIKTRGQQVTLSCSPISGHRSVSWYQQTPGQGLQFLFEYFSETQRNKGNFPGRFSGRQFSNSRSEMNVSTLELGDSALYLCASSPGHNEQFFGPGTRLTVL.

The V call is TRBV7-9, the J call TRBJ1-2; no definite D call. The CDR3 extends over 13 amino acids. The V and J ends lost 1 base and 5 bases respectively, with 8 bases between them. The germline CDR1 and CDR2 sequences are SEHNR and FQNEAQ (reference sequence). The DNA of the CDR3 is TGTGCCAGCAGCTTAGTCGGAGGATATGGCTACACCTTC. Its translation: CASSLVGGYGYTF.

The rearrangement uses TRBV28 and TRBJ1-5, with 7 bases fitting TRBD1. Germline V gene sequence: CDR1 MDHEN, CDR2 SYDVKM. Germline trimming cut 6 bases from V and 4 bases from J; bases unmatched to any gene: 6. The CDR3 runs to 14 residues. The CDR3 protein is CASSDHRGNQPQHF. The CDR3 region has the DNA TGTGCCAGCAGCGATCACAGGGGTAATCAGCCCCAGCATTTT.

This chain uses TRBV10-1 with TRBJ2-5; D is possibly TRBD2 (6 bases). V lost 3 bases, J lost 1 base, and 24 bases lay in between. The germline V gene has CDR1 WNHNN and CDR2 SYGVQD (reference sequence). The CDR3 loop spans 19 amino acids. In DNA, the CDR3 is TGCGCCAGCAGTGACGGCGGGGCCCCGGACACGCTCCTCCAAGAGACCCAGTACTTC. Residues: CASSDGGAPDTLLQETQYF.

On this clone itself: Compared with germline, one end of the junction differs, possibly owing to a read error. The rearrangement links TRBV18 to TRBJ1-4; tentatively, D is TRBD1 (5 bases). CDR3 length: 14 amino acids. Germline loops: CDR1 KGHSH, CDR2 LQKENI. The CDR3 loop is CVSSPRDGPGKLFF. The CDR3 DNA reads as TGTGTCAGCTCACCACGGGACGGGCCGGGAAAACTGTTTTTT.

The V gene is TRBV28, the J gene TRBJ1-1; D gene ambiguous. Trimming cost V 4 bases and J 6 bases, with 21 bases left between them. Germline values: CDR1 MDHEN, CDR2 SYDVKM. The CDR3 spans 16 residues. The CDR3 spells CASSSPSQVGIPEAFF. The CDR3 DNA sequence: TGTGCCAGCAGTTCTCCATCCCAGGTGGGGATCCCTGAAGCTTTCTTT.

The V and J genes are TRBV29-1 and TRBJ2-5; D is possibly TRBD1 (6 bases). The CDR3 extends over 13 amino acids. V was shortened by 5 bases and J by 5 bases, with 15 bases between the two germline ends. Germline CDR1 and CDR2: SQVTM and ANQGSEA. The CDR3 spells CSVSRDTSETQYF. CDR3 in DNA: TGCAGCGTTTCTCGGGACACGTCGGAGACCCAGTACTTC.

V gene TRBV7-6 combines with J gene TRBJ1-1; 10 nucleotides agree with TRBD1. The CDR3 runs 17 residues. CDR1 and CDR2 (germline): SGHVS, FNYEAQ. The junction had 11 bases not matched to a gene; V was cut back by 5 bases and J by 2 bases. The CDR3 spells CASSPGEDRGANTEAFF. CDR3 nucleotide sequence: TGTGCCAGCAGCCCGGGGGAGGACAGGGGGGCAAACACTGAAGCTTTCTTT.

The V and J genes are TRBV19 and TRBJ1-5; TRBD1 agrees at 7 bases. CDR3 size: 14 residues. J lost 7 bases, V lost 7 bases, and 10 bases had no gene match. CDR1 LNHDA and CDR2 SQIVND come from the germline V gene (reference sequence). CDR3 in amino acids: CASNHRGGGQPQHF. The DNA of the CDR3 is TGTGCCAGTAACCACAGGGGAGGAGGGCAGCCCCAGCATTTT.

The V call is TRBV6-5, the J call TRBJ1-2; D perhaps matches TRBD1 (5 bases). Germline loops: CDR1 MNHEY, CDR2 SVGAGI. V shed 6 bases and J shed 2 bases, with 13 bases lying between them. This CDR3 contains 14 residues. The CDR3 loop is CASRTGDSNYGYTF. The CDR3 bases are TGTGCCAGCAGGACGGGGGACTCCAACTATGGCTACACCTTC.

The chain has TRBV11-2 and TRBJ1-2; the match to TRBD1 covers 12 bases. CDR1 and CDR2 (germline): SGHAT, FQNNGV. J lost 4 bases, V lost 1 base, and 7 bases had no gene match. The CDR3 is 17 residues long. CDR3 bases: TGTGCCAGCAGCTTAGCTCCCGGGACAGGGGGCGGCTATGGCTACACCTTC. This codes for CASSLAPGTGGGYGYTF.